The clone carrying this T cell receptor (beta chain) was observed at least ten times. These data come from a study of beta chain features in type 1 diabetes. Per germline, CDR1 SQVTM and CDR2 ANQGSEA. The length of the CDR3 is 13 residues. The ends were cut back, 4 bases at V and 10 bases at J, with 17 bases in the middle. Of the isolated RNA, all was reverse transcribed, and so the sequenced material was expressed TCRB transcripts. Clones were sequenced by immunoSEQ multiplex PCR, and TCRdb holds only the in-frame ones, with some missing. The sample has roughly 150,000 clones, roughly 8% seen once. The V gene is TRBV29-1, the J gene TRBJ2-1, with TRBD1 as a possible D gene (6 bases). This receptor was obtained from a man between 18 and 29 years old in good health. Sequenced input: central memory CD4+ T cells from blood. The CDR3 region is CSVGVQGRGEQFF. In DNA form, the CDR3 reads TGCAGCGTTGGAGTTCAGGGGCGTGGAGAGCAGTTCTTC.